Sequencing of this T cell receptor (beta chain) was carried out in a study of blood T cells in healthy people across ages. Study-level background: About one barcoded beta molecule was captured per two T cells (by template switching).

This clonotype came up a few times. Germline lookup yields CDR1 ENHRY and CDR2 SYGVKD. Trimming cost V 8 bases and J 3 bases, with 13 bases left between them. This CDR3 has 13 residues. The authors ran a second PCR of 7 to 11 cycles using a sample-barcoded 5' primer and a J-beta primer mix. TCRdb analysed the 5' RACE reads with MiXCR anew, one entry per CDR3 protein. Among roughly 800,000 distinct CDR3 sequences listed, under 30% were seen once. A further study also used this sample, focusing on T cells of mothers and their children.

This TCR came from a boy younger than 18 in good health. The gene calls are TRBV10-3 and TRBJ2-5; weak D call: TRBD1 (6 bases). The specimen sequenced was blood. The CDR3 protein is CAISRQAEETQYF. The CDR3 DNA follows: TGTGCCATCTCTCGACAGGCTGAAGAGACCCAGTACTTC.